This T cell receptor (beta chain) was found in a study of T cell responses to AZD1222 COVID-19 vaccine. This table comes from immunoSEQ multiplex PCR, and its TCRdb copy is limited to in-frame clones, with some not included. The data hold some 190,000 clones, with 80% to 95% observed a single time. A note on this clone: Its antigen is undetermined.

Overall study findings and caveats: Just a handful of AZD1222 recipients tested seropositive at baseline. It was only after the peak T cell response that any repertoires were sampled. When two AZD1222 doses had been given, Spike-specific TCR breadth and depth rose. A reported finding is that nearly half of spike-specific TCRs target unmutated variant regions.

The receptor comes from an adult in good health. This material consisted of peripheral blood, taken on day 0 of AZD1222 vaccination.

The chain's CDR3 is CASTLGEAGSPLHF. The CDR3 DNA reads TGCGCCAGCACCCTCGGGGAAGCAGGTTCACCCCTCCACTTT. The chain links TRBV5-1 to TRBJ1-6, with unresolved D. CDR3 length: 14 residues. V was shortened by 6 bases and J by 9 bases, with 16 bases between the two germline ends. Germline V gene lookup returns CDR1 SGHRS and CDR2 YFSETQ.